A selection of T cell receptor beta chains follows, all from one sample in a study of beta chain features in type 1 diabetes. Sequencing used immunoSEQ multiplex PCR; TCRdb keeps in-frame clones, though not all of them. This table has roughly 300,000 clones, over 11% appearing once. Specimen: naive CD4+ T cells from blood. All receptors derive from a man aged 30 to 39 with type 1 diabetes. CDR3s include the opening cysteine and the closing phenylalanine or tryptophan.

j_gene: TRBJ2-3; v_gene: TRBV7-9; CDR3aa: CASSSSRFSGYYTDTQYF
j_gene: TRBJ1-5; v_gene: TRBV30; CDR3aa: CAWGQGYDQPQHF
j_gene: TRBJ1-2; v_gene: TRBV5-1; CDR3aa: CASGPGRAEHYGYTF
j_gene: TRBJ2-5; v_gene: TRBV15; CDR3aa: CATSSPGLARETQYF
j_gene: TRBJ1-1; v_gene: TRBV25-1; CDR3aa: CASSKQGTGAEAFF
j_gene: TRBJ2-1; v_gene: TRBV5-1; CDR3aa: CASSLVDFNEQFF
j_gene: TRBJ1-2; v_gene: TRBV18; CDR3aa: CASSPSGGDGYGYTF
j_gene: TRBJ2-1; v_gene: TRBV5-1; CDR3aa: CASSPGILSPYNEQFF
j_gene: TRBJ2-5; v_gene: TRBV6-5; CDR3aa: CASSRTSRETQYF
j_gene: TRBJ1-2; v_gene: TRBV5-4; CDR3aa: CASSPGRSYYGYTF
j_gene: TRBJ2-5; v_gene: TRBV7-9; CDR3aa: CASSLSSGSYQETQYF
j_gene: TRBJ2-3; v_gene: TRBV5-1; CDR3aa: CASVMGPMLNTDTQYF
j_gene: TRBJ2-1; v_gene: TRBV11-2; CDR3aa: CASSSSRPYHNEQFF
j_gene: TRBJ1-4; v_gene: TRBV6-5; CDR3aa: CASSHDRGIEKLFF
j_gene: TRBJ1-2; v_gene: TRBV28; CDR3aa: CASSPRQVYGYTF
j_gene: TRBJ2-1; v_gene: TRBV23-1; CDR3aa: CAGSPRSYNEQFF
j_gene: TRBJ2-7; v_gene: TRBV7-9; CDR3aa: CASSPGTAALSVQYF
j_gene: TRBJ2-1; v_gene: TRBV7-9; CDR3aa: CASIPLGSASRDNEQFF
j_gene: TRBJ2-7; v_gene: TRBV9; CDR3aa: CASSVGGLAGVYEQYF
j_gene: TRBJ2-5; v_gene: TRBV28; CDR3aa: CASSPYSQGTQETQYF
j_gene: TRBJ2-5; v_gene: TRBV15; CDR3aa: CATSRDGRRTQETQYF
j_gene: TRBJ2-7; v_gene: TRBV4-3; CDR3aa: CASSQEVFSYEQYF
j_gene: TRBJ1-3; v_gene: TRBV9; CDR3aa: CASSVEFGGIAGNTIYF
j_gene: TRBJ2-1; v_gene: TRBV5-4; CDR3aa: CASSFKGAGAYEQFF
j_gene: TRBJ2-7; v_gene: TRBV18; CDR3aa: CASSPPLAGSYEQYF
j_gene: TRBJ1-2; v_gene: TRBV28; CDR3aa: CASTRDTNYGYTF
j_gene: TRBJ2-5; v_gene: TRBV5-1; CDR3aa: CASSGGTAGQTQYF
j_gene: TRBJ1-2; v_gene: TRBV29-1; CDR3aa: CSVGGTGVIGYTF
j_gene: TRBJ2-3; v_gene: TRBV11-3; CDR3aa: CASGGGSGTDTQYF
j_gene: TRBJ2-7; v_gene: TRBV4-3; CDR3aa: CASSQVIAGGEQYF
j_gene: TRBJ2-1; v_gene: TRBV7-7; CDR3aa: CASSLAPSGRLNNEQFF
j_gene: TRBJ2-5; v_gene: TRBV5-1; CDR3aa: CASSSLGTGSQETQYF
j_gene: TRBJ2-5; v_gene: TRBV5-6; CDR3aa: CASRSGTSDQETQYF
j_gene: TRBJ2-7; v_gene: TRBV20-1; CDR3aa: CSAKQSYEQYF
j_gene: TRBJ2-1; v_gene: TRBV28; CDR3aa: CASSLAGRANEQFF
j_gene: TRBJ1-3; v_gene: TRBV7-9; CDR3aa: CASRGRVPGNTIYF
j_gene: TRBJ1-2; v_gene: TRBV4-2; CDR3aa: CASSQVLQGRANYGYTF
j_gene: TRBJ1-5; v_gene: TRBV29-1; CDR3aa: CSVGAGFNQPQHF
j_gene: TRBJ2-5; v_gene: TRBV5-6; CDR3aa: CASSSQETQYF
j_gene: TRBJ2-7; v_gene: TRBV5-1; CDR3aa: CASSLTGTYEQYF
j_gene: TRBJ2-1; v_gene: TRBV29-1; CDR3aa: CSASRAREPEQFF
j_gene: TRBJ2-5; v_gene: TRBV29-1; CDR3aa: CSVQQSQQETQYF
j_gene: TRBJ2-7; v_gene: TRBV4-1; CDR3aa: CASSQSGTSSSYEQYF
j_gene: TRBJ2-6; v_gene: TRBV7-9; CDR3aa: CASSFVRDNSGANVLTF
j_gene: TRBJ1-5; v_gene: TRBV27; CDR3aa: CASSSRRGSSNQPQHF
j_gene: TRBJ2-7; v_gene: TRBV9; CDR3aa: CASSAPGAYEQYF
j_gene: TRBJ2-1; v_gene: TRBV7-8; CDR3aa: CASSLGRLADNEQFF